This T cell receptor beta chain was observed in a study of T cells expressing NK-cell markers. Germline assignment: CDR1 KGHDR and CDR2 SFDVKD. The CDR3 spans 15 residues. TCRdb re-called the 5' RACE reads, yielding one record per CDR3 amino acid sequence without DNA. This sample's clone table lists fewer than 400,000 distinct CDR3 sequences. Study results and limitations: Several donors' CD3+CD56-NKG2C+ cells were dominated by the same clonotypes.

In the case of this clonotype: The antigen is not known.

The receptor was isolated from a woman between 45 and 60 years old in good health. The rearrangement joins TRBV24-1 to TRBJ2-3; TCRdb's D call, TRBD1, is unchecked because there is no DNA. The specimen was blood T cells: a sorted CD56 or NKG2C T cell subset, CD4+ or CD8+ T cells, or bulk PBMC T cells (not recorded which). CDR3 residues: CATSDPGSNTDTQYF.